The 10 T cell receptor beta chains presented below share a single source sample, sequenced in a study of blood T cells in healthy people across ages. A second about 6 to 12 cycle PCR used barcoded and J-beta primers. TCRdb re-called the 5' RACE reads through MiXCR, storing one row per CDR3 protein. Counted here are more than 650,000 distinct CDR3 sequences, 50% to 65% occurring once; the ten biggest clones make up around 41%. The sequenced sample was blood. These receptors were taken from an elderly man in good health.

This clonotype has a single count. The rearrangement uses TRBV7-9 and TRBJ2-7; D unresolved. The V gene's germline CDR1 is SEHNR and CDR2 FQNEAQ (reference sequence). CDR3 length equals 14 residues. The V end was cut by 5 bases, the J end by 1 base, with 12 bases between. DNA for the CDR3: TGTGCCAGCAGCCCGAGGTTCGCGTCCTACGAGCAGTACTTC. This sequence encodes CASSPRFASYEQYF.

The sample holds many counts of this clonotype. Just one base apart from a much larger clone, this may be a read error. The V call is TRBV20-1, the J call TRBJ2-5; tentatively, D is TRBD2 (5 bases). The ends were cut back, 6 bases at V and 11 bases at J, with 25 bases in the middle. The germline V gene encodes CDR1 DFQATT and CDR2 SNEGSKA (reference sequence). This CDR3 spans 14 amino acids. The CDR3 sequence: CSAKDDPSGNEQYF. The CDR3 region has the DNA TGCAGTGCCAAGGACGACCCTTCGGGAAATGAGCAGTACTTC.

The gene calls are TRBV29-1 and TRBJ2-7; a weak D match, TRBD2 (5 bases). The closer fit of TRBJ2-5 to the DNA end suggests the J call may be wrong. The length of the CDR3 is 12 residues. In germline, CDR1 is SQVTM, CDR2 ANQGSEA. CDR3 loop: CSGGPPDETQYF. The CDR3 region has the DNA TGCAGCGGCGGGCCACCGGATGAGACCCAGTACTTC.

The CDR3 here is CASSRDRGPNQPQHF. The CDR3, as DNA: TGTGCCAGCAGCCGTGACAGGGGCCCCAATCAGCCCCAGCATTTT. The chain employs TRBV7-2 and TRBJ1-5; 8 bases match TRBD1. The CDR3 runs 15 residues. From germline, CDR1 is SGHTA and CDR2 FQGNSA. V lost 5 bases and J lost 3; bases outside the gene matches: 6.

This clonotype was observed a few times. The rearrangement uses TRBV11-2 and TRBJ2-2; a possible D gene is TRBD2 (7 bases). The CDR3 consists of 15 residues. V was trimmed by 5 bases and J by 5 bases, leaving 15 bases between them. Germline V CDR1 and CDR2: SGHAT, FQNNGV. CDR3 loop: CASSGGGARTGELFF. The CDR3 nucleotides are TGTGCCAGCAGCGGTGGGGGGGCGCGTACCGGGGAGCTGTTTTTT.

In its sample, this clonotype was seen a few times. The CDR3 spells CASSYDRGDEQFF. The CDR3 DNA follows: TGTGCCAGCAGCTATGACAGGGGCGATGAGCAGTTCTTC. V usage is TRBV7-2 and J usage is TRBJ2-1; 8 nucleotides line up with TRBD1. With V trimmed by 4 bases and J by 8 bases, 4 bases remained unmatched. CDR1 and CDR2 from the germline V gene are SGHTA and FQGNSA. CDR3 length equals 13 residues.

The chain links TRBV2 to TRBJ2-4, with D possibly TRBD2 on 6 matching bases. Germline V CDR1 and CDR2: SNHLY, FYNNEI. The CDR3 has 13 amino acids. The V end lost 2 bases, the J end lost 9 bases, and 11 bases lay between the germline ends. DNA of the CDR3: TGTGCCAGCAGTGAATCTGAGGAGGGCATTCAGTACTTC. Translating gives CASSESEEGIQYF.

The chain links TRBV6-1 to TRBJ2-2, with D hard to call. Trimming took off 2 bases at V and 7 bases at J, with 8 bases between the two ends. Germline V gene lookup returns CDR1 MNHNS and CDR2 SASEGT. The CDR3 length is 13 residues. CDR3 amino acids: CASSENLFGELFF. DNA for the CDR3: TGTGCCAGCAGTGAAAACCTTTTCGGGGAGCTGTTTTTT.

The CDR3 coding sequence is TGTGCCAGCAGCCCCTCACAGGGATCGGGCTCCTACGAGCAGTACTTC. Amino acid sequence: CASSPSQGSGSYEQYF. The rearrangement joins TRBV5-5 to TRBJ2-7; TRBD1 might be the D (6 bases). The germline V gene has CDR1 SGHKS and CDR2 YYEKEE (reference sequence). Trimming pared 4 bases from V and 0 bases from J, leaving 17 bases between. The CDR3 contains 16 residues. Full variable domain (rest looked up from reference TRBV5-5 and TRBJ2-7): DAGVTQSPTHLIKTRGQQVTLRCSPISGHKSVSWYQQVLGQGPQFIFQYYEKEERGRGNFPDRFSARQFPNYSSELNVNALLLGDSALYLCASSPSQGSGSYEQYFGPGTRLTVT.

The chain recombines TRBV13 with TRBJ2-7; 10 bases are a match to TRBD2. This CDR3 has 15 amino acids. The trim removed 5 bases at V and 2 bases at J, leaving 6 bases unmatched. CDR1 is PRHDT, CDR2 FYEKMQ, per germline (reference sequence). CDR3 DNA: TGTGCCAGCAGCCAGCGGGGGGGGGCAACCTACGAGCAGTACTTC. It yields the protein CASSQRGGATYEQYF.